This is a list of T cell receptor beta chains from one sample in a study of beta chain features in type 1 diabetes. The protocol was immunoSEQ multiplex PCR, while the TCRdb copy is restricted to in-frame clones and leaves out a portion. There are approximately 260,000 clones in the sample; 20% occur only once, and 0.028% lies in the top ten. The material sequenced was naive CD4+ T cells from blood. The receptor set was obtained from a woman between 40 and 55 years old with type 1 diabetes. Each CDR3 is given with its conserved first and last residue. Fields, in order: V gene, J gene, clone size, D gene, CDR3 protein, CDR3 DNA. D genes are given only for firm matches. The size field is filled for only some rows; it gives once, few, many or a size class.

v_call: TRBV5-1
j_call: TRBJ1-1
clone_size: -
d_call: -
cdr3_aa: CASSFQGWNTEAFF
cdr3_nt: TGCGCCAGCAGCTTTCAGGGGTGGAACACTGAAGCTTTCTTT

v_call: TRBV15
j_call: TRBJ2-2
clone_size: -
d_call: -
cdr3_aa: CATSRGLLSSGELFF
cdr3_nt: TGTGCCACCAGCAGGGGACTCTTAAGTTCCGGGGAGCTGTTTTTT

v_call: TRBV11-3
j_call: TRBJ2-1
clone_size: -
d_call: TRBD2
cdr3_aa: CASSLMGGRADEQFF
cdr3_nt: TGTGCCAGCAGCTTAATGGGAGGGCGTGCCGATGAGCAGTTCTTC

v_call: TRBV7-2
j_call: TRBJ2-4
clone_size: few
d_call: -
cdr3_aa: CASSLGQWDIQYF
cdr3_nt: TGTGCCAGCAGCTTAGGACAGTGGGACATTCAGTACTTC

v_call: TRBV4-1
j_call: TRBJ1-2
clone_size: few
d_call: TRBD1
cdr3_aa: CASSRQGNYGYTF
cdr3_nt: TGCGCCAGCAGCCGACAGGGAAACTATGGCTACACCTTC

v_call: TRBV25-1
j_call: TRBJ2-3
clone_size: few
d_call: -
cdr3_aa: CASSESRLSTDTQYF
cdr3_nt: TGTGCCAGCAGTGAGTCCAGGCTTAGCACAGATACGCAGTATTTT

v_call: TRBV7-9
j_call: TRBJ2-3
clone_size: few
d_call: TRBD2
cdr3_aa: CASSLSWTSGIPDTQYF
cdr3_nt: TGTGCCAGCAGCTTAAGTTGGACTAGCGGGATTCCGGATACGCAGTATTTT

v_call: TRBV2
j_call: TRBJ2-2
clone_size: few
d_call: TRBD2
cdr3_aa: CASTDPSGRNTGELFF
cdr3_nt: TGTGCCAGCACCGACCCAAGCGGGAGGAACACCGGGGAGCTGTTTTTT

v_call: TRBV7-2
j_call: TRBJ1-2
clone_size: -
d_call: -
cdr3_aa: CASSAMGGDVYGYTF
cdr3_nt: TGTGCCAGCAGCGCGATGGGAGGGGATGTCTATGGCTACACCTTC

v_call: TRBV5-1
j_call: TRBJ1-1
clone_size: few
d_call: TRBD1
cdr3_aa: CASSPTGQGMAFF
cdr3_nt: TGCGCCAGCAGCCCGACCGGACAGGGAATGGCTTTCTTT

v_call: TRBV19
j_call: TRBJ1-5
clone_size: few
d_call: -
cdr3_aa: CASMDSPGRQPQHF
cdr3_nt: TGTGCCAGTATGGACAGTCCCGGGCGGCAGCCCCAGCATTTT

v_call: TRBV30
j_call: TRBJ1-1
clone_size: few
d_call: -
cdr3_aa: CAWSPRGWDTEAFF
cdr3_nt: TGTGCCTGGAGTCCCCGGGGGTGGGACACTGAAGCTTTCTTT

v_call: TRBV6-5
j_call: TRBJ1-4
clone_size: -
d_call: -
cdr3_aa: CASSYSKGGREEKLFF
cdr3_nt: TGTGCCAGCAGTTACTCGAAGGGAGGGCGGGAGGAAAAACTGTTTTTT

v_call: TRBV6-5
j_call: TRBJ2-1
clone_size: once
d_call: -
cdr3_aa: CASRLGLYNEQFF
cdr3_nt: TGTGCCAGCAGGCTGGGACTCTACAATGAGCAGTTCTTC

v_call: TRBV5-6
j_call: TRBJ2-1
clone_size: -
d_call: -
cdr3_aa: CASSRAGPSYNEQFF
cdr3_nt: TGTGCCAGCAGCCGTGCAGGGCCCTCCTACAATGAGCAGTTCTTC

v_call: TRBV28
j_call: TRBJ2-7
clone_size: few
d_call: -
cdr3_aa: CASSPSPRSPGEQYF
cdr3_nt: TGTGCCAGCAGTCCCTCTCCCAGGTCGCCAGGGGAGCAGTACTTC

v_call: TRBV5-1
j_call: TRBJ2-1
clone_size: few
d_call: TRBD1
cdr3_aa: CASSSGQGRHNEQFF
cdr3_nt: TGCGCCAGCAGCTCGGGACAGGGTCGCCACAATGAGCAGTTCTTC

v_call: TRBV7-9
j_call: TRBJ1-1
clone_size: few
d_call: -
cdr3_aa: CASSLAQGGTEAFF
cdr3_nt: TGTGCCAGCAGCTTAGCGCAGGGAGGGACTGAAGCTTTCTTT

v_call: TRBV27
j_call: TRBJ2-7
clone_size: -
d_call: -
cdr3_aa: CASSSPGVKYEQYF
cdr3_nt: TGTGCCAGCAGTTCACCGGGAGTCAAATACGAGCAGTACTTC

v_call: TRBV11-2
j_call: TRBJ1-4
clone_size: -
d_call: TRBD1
cdr3_aa: CASSLGDSNEKLFF
cdr3_nt: TGTGCCAGCAGCTTAGGGGACAGTAATGAAAAACTGTTTTTT